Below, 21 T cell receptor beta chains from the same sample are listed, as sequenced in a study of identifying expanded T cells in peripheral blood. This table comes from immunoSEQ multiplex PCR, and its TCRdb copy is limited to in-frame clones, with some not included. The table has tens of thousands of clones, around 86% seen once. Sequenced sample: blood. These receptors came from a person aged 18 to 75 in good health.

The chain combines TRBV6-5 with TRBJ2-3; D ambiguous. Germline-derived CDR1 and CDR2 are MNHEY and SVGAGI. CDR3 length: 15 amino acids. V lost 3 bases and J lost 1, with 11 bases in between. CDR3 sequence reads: CASSYWQGGTDTQYF. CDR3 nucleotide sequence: TGTGCCAGCAGTTATTGGCAAGGTGGCACAGATACGCAGTATTTT.

The CDR3 coding sequence is TGTGCCAGCAGCCCGGGCGATGGGGTAAACTATGGCTACACCTTC. The encoded protein is CASSPGDGVNYGYTF. The V and J genes are TRBV9 and TRBJ1-2; no clear D gene. Germline CDR1 and CDR2: SGDLS and YYNGEE. CDR3 length: 15 amino acids. V gave up 4 bases and J gave up 2 bases, with 15 bases separating them. The complete variable domain, with remaining parts taken from reference TRBV9 and TRBJ1-2, reads DSGVTQTPKHLITATGQRVTLRCSPRSGDLSVYWYQQSLDQGLQFLIQYYNGEERAKGNILERFSAQQFPDLHSELNLSSLELGDSALYFCASSPGDGVNYGYTFGSGTRLTVV.

The CDR3, as DNA: TGTGCCAGCAGCTTATACCAGACTATAAGCACAGATACGCAGTATTTT. It specifies CASSLYQTISTDTQYF. This sequence joins TRBV7-9 and TRBJ2-3; the D gene is possibly TRBD2 (5 bases). Germline loops: CDR1 SEHNR, CDR2 FQNEAQ (reference sequence). The V end lost 2 bases, the J end lost 0 bases, and 12 bases lay between the germline ends. The CDR3 contains 16 residues.

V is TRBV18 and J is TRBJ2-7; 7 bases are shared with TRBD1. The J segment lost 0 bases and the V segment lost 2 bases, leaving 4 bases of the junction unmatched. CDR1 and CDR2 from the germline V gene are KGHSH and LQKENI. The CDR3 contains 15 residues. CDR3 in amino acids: CASSPTGDTSYEQYV. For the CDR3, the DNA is TGTGCCAGCTCACCAACAGGGGATACCTCCTACGAGCAGTACGTC.

CDR3 sequence reads: CASSLEVEGSGELFF. The CDR3, as DNA: TGCGCCAGCAGCTTGGAGGTGGAGGGCTCCGGGGAGCTGTTTTTT. The J gene is TRBJ2-2, the V gene TRBV5-1, with a weak D call TRBD2 (6 bases). The germline V and J ends were trimmed by 0 bases and 6 bases, with 12 bases remaining between them. The germline CDR1 and CDR2 sequences are SGHRS and YFSETQ. This CDR3 is 15 amino acids long.

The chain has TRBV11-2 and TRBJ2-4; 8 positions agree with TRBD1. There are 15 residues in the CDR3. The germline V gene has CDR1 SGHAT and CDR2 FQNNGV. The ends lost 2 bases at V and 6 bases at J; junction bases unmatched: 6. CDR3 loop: CASSLIPDRGNIQYF. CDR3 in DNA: TGTGCCAGCAGCTTAATACCTGACAGGGGAAACATTCAGTACTTC.

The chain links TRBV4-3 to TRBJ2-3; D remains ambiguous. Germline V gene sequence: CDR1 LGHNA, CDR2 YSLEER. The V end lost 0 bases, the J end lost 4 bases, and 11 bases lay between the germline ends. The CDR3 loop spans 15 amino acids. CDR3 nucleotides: TGCGCCAGCAGCCAAGATATGGTCGGGTCAGATACGCAGTATTTT. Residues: CASSQDMVGSDTQYF.

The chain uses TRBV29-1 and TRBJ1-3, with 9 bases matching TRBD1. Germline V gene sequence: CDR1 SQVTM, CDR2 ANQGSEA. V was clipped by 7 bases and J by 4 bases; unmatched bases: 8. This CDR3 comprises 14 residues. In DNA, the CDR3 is TGCAGCGCCGGGGGACAGGGCTCCGGAAACACCATATATTTT. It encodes CSAGGQGSGNTIYF.

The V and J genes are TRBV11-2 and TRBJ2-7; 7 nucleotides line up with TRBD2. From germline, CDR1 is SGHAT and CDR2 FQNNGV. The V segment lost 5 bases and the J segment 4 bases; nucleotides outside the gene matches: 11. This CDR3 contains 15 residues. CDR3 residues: CASSPDSGLDYEQYF. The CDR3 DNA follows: TGTGCCAGCAGCCCAGATAGCGGGTTGGATTACGAGCAGTACTTC.

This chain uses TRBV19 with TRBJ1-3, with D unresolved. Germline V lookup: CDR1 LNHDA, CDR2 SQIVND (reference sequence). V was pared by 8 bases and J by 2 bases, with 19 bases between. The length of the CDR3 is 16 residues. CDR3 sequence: CASPKRSVLAGNTIYF. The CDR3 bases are TGTGCCAGTCCGAAGAGGAGCGTTTTGGCTGGAAACACCATATATTTT.

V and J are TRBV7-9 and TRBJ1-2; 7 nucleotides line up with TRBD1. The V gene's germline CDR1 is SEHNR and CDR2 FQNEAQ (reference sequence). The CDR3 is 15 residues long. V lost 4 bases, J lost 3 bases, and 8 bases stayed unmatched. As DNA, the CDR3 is TGTGCCAGCAGCTCATCCGACAGGGACGACTATGGCTACACCTTC. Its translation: CASSSSDRDDYGYTF.

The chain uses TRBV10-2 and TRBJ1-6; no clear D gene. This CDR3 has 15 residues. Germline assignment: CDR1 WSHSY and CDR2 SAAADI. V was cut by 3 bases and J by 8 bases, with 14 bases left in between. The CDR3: CASSEAGVRDSPLHF. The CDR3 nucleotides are TGCGCCAGCAGTGAAGCGGGTGTCCGCGATTCACCCCTCCACTTT.

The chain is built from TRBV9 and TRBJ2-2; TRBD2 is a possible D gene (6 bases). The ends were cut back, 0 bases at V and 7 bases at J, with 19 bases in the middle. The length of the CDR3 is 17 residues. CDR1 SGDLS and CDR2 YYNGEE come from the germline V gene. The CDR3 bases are TGTGCCAGCAGCGTAGATCCAAGGAGGGAACGGGGCGGGGAGCTGTTTTTT. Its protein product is CASSVDPRRERGGELFF.

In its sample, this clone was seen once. This CDR3 reads CSVEGQLGETQYF. The DNA of the CDR3 is TGCAGCGTGGAGGGACAGCTGGGGGAGACCCAGTACTTC. This rearrangement joins TRBV29-1 to TRBJ2-5, with a possible D match to TRBD1 (7 bases). Trimming pared 6 bases from V and 5 bases from J, leaving 16 bases between. This CDR3 spans 13 amino acids. The germline V gene has CDR1 SQVTM and CDR2 ANQGSEA.

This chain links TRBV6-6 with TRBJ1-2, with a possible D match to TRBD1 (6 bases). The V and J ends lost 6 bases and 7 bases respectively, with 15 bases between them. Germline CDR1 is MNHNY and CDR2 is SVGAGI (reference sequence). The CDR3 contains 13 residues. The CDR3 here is CASSPNRDSGYTF. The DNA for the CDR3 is TGTGCCAGCAGCCCGAACAGGGATTCTGGCTACACCTTC.

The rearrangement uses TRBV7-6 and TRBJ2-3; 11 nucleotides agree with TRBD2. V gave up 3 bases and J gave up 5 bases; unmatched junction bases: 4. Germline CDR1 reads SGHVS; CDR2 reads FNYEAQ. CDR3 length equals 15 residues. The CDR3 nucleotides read TGTGCCAGCAGCTTTCCTAGCGGGGGGCGAGATACGCAGTATTTT. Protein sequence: CASSFPSGGRDTQYF.

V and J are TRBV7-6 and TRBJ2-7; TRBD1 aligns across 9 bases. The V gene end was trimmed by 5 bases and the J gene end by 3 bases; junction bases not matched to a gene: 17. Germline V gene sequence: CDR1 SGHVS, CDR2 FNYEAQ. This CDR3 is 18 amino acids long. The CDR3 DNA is TGTGCCAGCAGCCCCGAGGGTAACAGGGGGCGGGTCTACTACGAGCAGTACTTC. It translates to CASSPEGNRGRVYYEQYF. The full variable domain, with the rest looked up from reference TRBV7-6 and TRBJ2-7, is GAGVSQSPRYKVTKRGQDVALRCDPISGHVSLYWYRQALGQGPEFLTYFNYEAQQDKSGLPNDRFSAERPEGSISTLTIQRTEQRDSAMYRCASSPEGNRGRVYYEQYFGPGTRLTVT.

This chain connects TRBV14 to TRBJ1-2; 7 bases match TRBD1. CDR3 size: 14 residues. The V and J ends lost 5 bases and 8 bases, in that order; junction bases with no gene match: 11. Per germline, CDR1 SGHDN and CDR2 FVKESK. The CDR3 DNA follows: TGTGCCAGCAGCGACGGCTTTACAGGGGCCGGCTACACCTTC. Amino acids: CASSDGFTGAGYTF. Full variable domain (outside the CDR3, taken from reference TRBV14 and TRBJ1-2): EAGVTQFPSHSVIEKGQTVTLRCDPISGHDNLYWYRRVMGKEIKFLLHFVKESKQDESGMPNNRFLAERTGGTYSTLKVQPAELEDSGVYFCASSDGFTGAGYTFGSGTRLTVV.

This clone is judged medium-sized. CDR3 region: CAWGGDPTYGYTF. DNA for the CDR3: TGTGCCTGGGGGGGAGATCCCACCTATGGCTACACCTTC. The chain links TRBV30 to TRBJ1-2, with D possibly TRBD1 on 5 matching bases. The germline V gene encodes CDR1 GTSNPN and CDR2 SVGIG (reference sequence). V dropped 5 bases and J dropped 4 bases, with 14 bases sitting between them. The CDR3 has 13 residues. Full variable domain (remainder filled in from reference TRBV30 and TRBJ1-2): SQTIHQWPATLVQPVGSPLSLECTVEGTSNPNLYWYRQAAGRGLQLLFYSVGIGQISSEVPQNLSASRPQDRQFILSSKKLLLSDSGFYLCAWGGDPTYGYTFGSGTRLTVV.

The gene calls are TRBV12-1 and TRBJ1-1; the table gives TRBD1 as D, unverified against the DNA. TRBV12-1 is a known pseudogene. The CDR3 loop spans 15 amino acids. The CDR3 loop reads CASSFADRGSSEAFF. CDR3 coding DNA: TGTGCCAGCAGCTTTGCGGACAGGGGGAGCTCTGAAGCTTTCTTT.

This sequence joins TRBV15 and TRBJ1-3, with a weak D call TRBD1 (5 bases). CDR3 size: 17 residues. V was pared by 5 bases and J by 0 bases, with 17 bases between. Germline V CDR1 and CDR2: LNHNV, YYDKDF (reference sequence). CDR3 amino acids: CATSRPGDGSSGNTIYF. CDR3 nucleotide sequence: TGTGCCACCAGCCGACCGGGGGACGGAAGCTCTGGAAACACCATATATTTT.